This entry is about one T cell receptor beta chain. Its antigen is currently not known. No per-base quality is available; no much larger clone lies one base away. Interpreted using the paper, the treatment or condition label stands for: live attenuated yellow fever vaccine strain. A standard Ficoll-Paque protocol was used to isolate PBMCs from peripheral blood. Dynabeads CD4 and CD8 positive selection kits were used to isolate CD4 and CD8 T-cell fractions. RNA was extracted with TriZol from bulk PBMCs, CD4 and CD8 fractions, and dextramer-positive and dextramer-negative fractions. The sample comes from a study of T cells after yellow fever vaccination (dated by TCRdb to between 2018 and 2021). Concerning the study at large: The SMART-Seq v4 Ultra Low Input RNA kit was used to prepare libraries from fractions with low cell numbers. Two healthy male donors, one aged 18 to 29 and one aged 30 to 40 years, were included in the cohort. Blood samples were taken at several timepoints before and after primary and secondary immunization, and bulk PBMC replicates and cell subsets were isolated. To track T-cell clones before and after primary and booster YFV17D yellow fever vaccination, bulk TCR alpha and beta repertoires were sequenced longitudinally.

Sequencer: Illumina NovaSeq 6000. TCR cDNA was synthesized by 5'RACE template switching, through which a universal primer site and unique molecular identifiers were introduced. Priming of cDNA synthesis was performed from both the TCR alpha and TCR beta constant segments. Library amplification used two PCR steps, and the second PCR step added sample barcodes and sequencing adapters. Libraries were sequenced on Illumina HiSeq 2500 (2x100 bp) or NovaSeq (2x150 bp). Per the source publication's procedure: MIGEC handled demultiplexing of reads and collapsing into UMI consensus sequences, while MiXCR performed V(D)J alignment. Clonotypes responding to the vaccine were identified with edgeR on replicate PBMC samples, with the criteria of FDR below 0.01 and a log2 fold change above 5 up to day 15. Each bulk clonotype was labeled CD4 or CD8 based on which sequenced repertoire, CD4 or CD8, contained the clonotype at higher abundance. In-frame beta chains were kept once TCRdb had trimmed the public reads at Q25 with fastp and called clones with MiXCR. Under each unique CDR3 protein, matching rows form one entry showing the most common genes and DNA. The V and J calls follow TCRdb's processing rather than the paper's. The sample includes a few hundred thousand distinct CDR3 sequences, with around 4.9% observed a single time. The ten largest clones represent under 3.5% of the sample.

V is clipped by 4 bases and J by 3 bases, and the sequence between their germline boundaries is 6 bases long. According to the germline V gene (reference sequence), CDR1 reads LGHDT and CDR2 reads YNNKEL. Including the terminal cysteine and phenylalanine, the CDR3 comprises 12 residues. Solely the CDR3 DNA is kept, with 36 bases framed from the first base. Overall results and qualifications from the work: Because only two donors were included in the study, the extent to which the findings can be generalized is limited. Most clones expanded after primary vaccination were re-detected after the booster (almost 98% of CD4 and more than 70% of CD8), suggesting broad memory maintenance. A small fraction of clonotypes showed up in both the CD4 and CD8 compartments, probably as a result of convergent recombination. The secondary T-cell response was weaker than the primary response but faster, peaking on day 5 instead of day 15. Computational filtering was needed because FACS-sorted repertoires could contain abundant contaminating clonotypes from the bulk population.

Specimen: CD4+ T cells sorted from PBMCs, collected on the day of the yellow fever booster vaccination. The sequence was obtained from a young man who received the YFV17D yellow fever vaccine. The sequence links TRBV3-1 to TRBJ2-5, with no reliable assignment of the D segment. Here is the DNA: TGTGCCAGCAGCCTAACTGAAGAGACCCAGTACTTC. Protein translation: CASSLTEETQYF.